The 19 T cell receptor beta chains below come from one sample, sequenced in a study of blood T cells in healthy people across ages. Primed by a sample-barcoded 5' primer and a J-beta primer mix, a second PCR proceeded for about 7 to 11 cycles. From the 5' RACE reads, TCRdb called clonotypes with MiXCR, one entry per CDR3 protein. The data show hundreds of thousands of distinct CDR3 sequences, roughly 43% seen once. Sequencing was performed on blood. The origin of the receptors is an elderly man in good health.

This clonotype was seen repeatedly, ten times or more. The chain carries TRBV6-1 and TRBJ2-7, with TRBD2 as a possible D gene (5 bases). The CDR3 has 17 residues. CDR1 and CDR2 (germline): MNHNS, SASEGT. Trimming pared 8 bases from V and 5 bases from J, leaving 28 bases between. This CDR3 reads CASSRAFLEGSLNEQYF. CDR3 DNA: TGTGCCAGCTCACGCGCGTTCCTCGAAGGGAGTTTGAACGAGCAGTACTTC.

The CDR3 bases are TGTGCCATCAGTGAACTCGAGGGAGGTGGCTACACCTTC. Its translation: CAISELEGGGYTF. The V gene is TRBV10-3, the J gene TRBJ1-2; D not certain. V was shortened by 3 bases and J by 7 bases, with 12 bases between the two germline ends. This CDR3 has 13 residues. In germline, CDR1 is ENHRY, CDR2 SYGVKD.

This clonotype turned up a few times. V is TRBV12-3 or TRBV12-4 and J is TRBJ2-3, with 8 bases fitting TRBD2. The CDR3 totals 16 residues. J lost 3 bases, V lost 3 bases, and 8 bases had no gene match. CDR3 sequence: CASSLWTSKLTDTQYF. The CDR3 bases are TGTGCCAGCAGTTTGTGGACTAGCAAGTTGACAGATACGCAGTATTTT.

V is TRBV20-1 and J is TRBJ1-5; 8 nucleotides agree with TRBD1. Trimming removed 5 bases from V and 7 bases from J; junction bases left unmatched: 13. The CDR3 is 15 residues long. Per germline, CDR1 DFQATT and CDR2 SNEGSKA (reference sequence). The CDR3 is CSALTGTGESQPQHF. CDR3 DNA sequence: TGCAGTGCTCTGACCGGGACAGGAGAAAGCCAGCCCCAGCATTTT.

This clonotype came up a few times. The V gene is TRBV7-2, the J gene TRBJ1-2; 7 bases map to TRBD1. The trim removed 5 bases at V and 5 bases at J, leaving 8 bases unmatched. Germline V gene lookup returns CDR1 SGHTA and CDR2 FQGNSA. The CDR3 is 14 amino acids. DNA for the CDR3: TGTGCCAGCAGCCCGCCGGGACAGCTGTATGGCTACACCTTC. It yields the protein CASSPPGQLYGYTF.

This rearrangement joins TRBV20-1 to TRBJ1-1; D is undetermined. V lost 6 bases to trimming and J lost 1 base, with 12 bases between them. Germline V gene data show CDR1 as DFQATT and CDR2 as SNEGSKA (reference sequence). CDR3 length: 13 residues. The CDR3 DNA reads as TGCAGTGCAACAACGGACCCGAACACTGAAGCTTTCTTT. Translated, it gives CSATTDPNTEAFF.

This clonotype was seen only a few times. This chain joins TRBV9 and TRBJ2-3; 8 bases agree with TRBD1. The CDR3 loop spans 16 amino acids. Germline lookup yields CDR1 SGDLS and CDR2 YYNGEE. Losses at the gene ends were 5 bases for V and 2 bases for J; bases not matched to a gene: 10. The chain's CDR3 is CASSPTGGNPTDTQYF. The DNA of the CDR3 is TGTGCCAGCAGTCCCACAGGGGGAAATCCCACAGATACGCAGTATTTT.

CDR3 amino acids: CASSQSLPAGVGEQYF. The DNA of the CDR3 is TGTGCCAGCAGCCAATCCCTACCGGCGGGAGTCGGCGAGCAGTACTTC. The chain has TRBV7-2 and TRBJ2-4; 7 nucleotides match TRBD2. The J call may not be correct, given that the DNA end is closer to TRBJ2-7. Germline loops: CDR1 SGHTA, CDR2 FQGNSA. The CDR3 extends over 16 amino acids.

The chain recombines TRBV28 with TRBJ2-3; the D is unclear. Trimming left V 2 bases short and J 2 bases short, with 8 bases between. The CDR3 has 14 amino acids. Germline V CDR1 and CDR2: MDHEN, SYDVKM. The chain's CDR3 is CASSLTLNTDTQYF. The DNA for the CDR3 is TGTGCCAGCAGTTTAACGCTTAACACAGATACGCAGTATTTT.

The chain combines TRBV5-1 with TRBJ2-4; D is undetermined. This CDR3 has 14 amino acids. Trimming removed 1 base from V and 0 bases from J, with 5 bases in between. CDR1 SGHRS and CDR2 YFSETQ come from the germline V gene. The CDR3, as DNA: TGCGCCAGCAGCTTGACACCAGCCAAAAACATTCAGTACTTC. Translation gives CASSLTPAKNIQYF.

The chain combines TRBV5-1 with TRBJ2-1; 9 bases agree with TRBD2. Trimming at V came to 4 bases and at J to 0 bases, leaving 5 bases not matched to a gene. CDR3 length: 16 residues. Germline lookup yields CDR1 SGHRS and CDR2 YFSETQ. As DNA, the CDR3 is TGCGCCAGCAGCCCCAGTAGCGGGAGCTCCTACAATGAGCAGTTCTTC. This gives the protein CASSPSSGSSYNEQFF.

There are a few counts of this clonotype. CDR3 bases: TGTGCCAGCAGCTTAAACTCAGGGCGAAAACTGTTTTTT. This codes for CASSLNSGRKLFF. The chain uses TRBV5-5 and TRBJ1-4; tentative D call: TRBD1 (5 bases). Trimming shortened V by 2 bases and J by 10 bases, and 12 bases separated the two germline ends. This CDR3 comprises 13 residues. CDR1 and CDR2 from the germline V gene are SGHKS and YYEKEE (reference sequence).

CDR3 bases: TGTGCCAGCAGTCCAGACAATTCACCCCTCCACTTT. Encoded protein: CASSPDNSPLHF. This sequence joins TRBV7-9 and TRBJ1-6; the D is unclear. CDR3 size: 12 residues. Trimming took 6 bases from V and 7 from J, leaving 7 bases between them. Germline V gene sequence: CDR1 SEHNR, CDR2 FQNEAQ (reference sequence).

The CDR3 DNA sequence: TGTGCCAGCAGTGCTACCGGGACAGGGAGGGCCCAGCATTTT. It specifies CASSATGTGRAQHF. The V gene is TRBV12-3 or TRBV12-4, the J gene TRBJ1-5, with 9 nucleotides matching TRBD1. The CDR3 is 14 amino acids. The trim removed 5 bases at V and 11 bases at J, leaving 10 bases unmatched.

The chain employs TRBV7-2 and TRBJ2-1; 12 bases line up with TRBD2. The CDR3 loop spans 16 amino acids. The V segment lost 4 bases and the J segment 4 bases; nucleotides outside the gene matches: 5. The germline V gene encodes CDR1 SGHTA and CDR2 FQGNSA. CDR3 nucleotide sequence: TGTGCCAGCAGCTACCTAGCGGGGGGGTTATACAATGAGCAGTTCTTC. Protein sequence: CASSYLAGGLYNEQFF.

This chain links TRBV3-1 with TRBJ2-5; a possible D gene is TRBD2 (5 bases). The CDR3 is 14 amino acids. V gave up 4 bases and J gave up 1 base, with 10 bases separating them. Germline V gene data show CDR1 as LGHDT and CDR2 as YNNKEL (reference sequence). Here the CDR3 DNA reads TGTGCCAGCAGCCGAAGACTACGCCAAGAGACCCAGTACTTC. Protein sequence: CASSRRLRQETQYF.

Regarding this clonotype: Its ends do not fully match the called genes, so a read error is possible. The V call is TRBV7-9, the J call TRBJ2-1; possible D gene TRBD2, 6 bases. Germline V gives CDR1 SEHNR, CDR2 FQNEAQ (reference sequence). This CDR3 spans 14 amino acids. CDR3 amino acids: CVSSLAGAGNEQFF. CDR3 in DNA: TGTGTCAGCAGCTTAGCCGGAGCGGGCAATGAGCAGTTCTTC.

This rearrangement joins TRBV11-1 to TRBJ2-7; 7 bases match TRBD2. Germline assignment: CDR1 SGHAT and CDR2 FQDESV (reference sequence). V gave up 5 bases and J gave up 7 bases; unmatched junction bases: 8. The CDR3 has 13 residues. DNA for the CDR3: TGTGCCAGCAGCCCCCAGAGTAGCGGGGAGCAGTACTTC. Protein: CASSPQSSGEQYF.

The chain links TRBV5-5 to TRBJ2-1; no definite D call. The V and J ends lost 1 base and 4 bases respectively, with 12 bases between them. Germline V CDR1 and CDR2: SGHKS, YYEKEE (reference sequence). The CDR3 runs 15 residues. DNA for the CDR3: TGTGCCAGCAGCTTGTTGCCGAATGAGTACAATGAGCAGTTCTTC. Amino acids: CASSLLPNEYNEQFF. The full variable domain, its missing parts supplied by reference TRBV5-5 and TRBJ2-1, is DAGVTQSPTHLIKTRGQQVTLRCSPISGHKSVSWYQQVLGQGPQFIFQYYEKEERGRGNFPDRFSARQFPNYSSELNVNALLLGDSALYLCASSLLPNEYNEQFFGPGTRLTVL.